These 9 T cell receptor beta chains came from one sample sequenced in a study of liver allograft versus peripheral blood T cells. Study background: The study compared liver allograft T cell receptor repertoires against peripheral blood repertoires of liver transplant recipients.

From the reads, TCRdb called clonotypes with MiXCR, one entry per CDR3 protein. Of about 8,400 distinct CDR3 sequences detected, around 19% appear once; the ten largest clones hold approximately 25%. These TCRs come from a human patient who had a liver transplant. Some T cells may be graft donor cells.

With regard to this clonotype: Given a much more abundant clone one base away, this may be a read error. The chain links TRBV19 to TRBJ2-2; a possible D gene is TRBD2 (5 bases). Deletions cut 3 bases from V and 0 bases from J, with 11 bases between. Germline V lookup: CDR1 LNHDA, CDR2 SQIVND (reference sequence). The CDR3 is 16 residues long. The CDR3 bases are TGTGCCAGTAGTATTGGTTCCGGGACGAACACCGGGGAGCTGTTTTTT. Protein product: CASSIGSGTNTGELFF.

This clonotype was observed a single time. A much larger clonotype is one base distant, so this may be a read error. The rearrangement links TRBV6-6 to TRBJ1-1, with unresolved D. The V gene lost 7 bases and the J gene lost 11 bases, with 20 bases spanning the gap. From germline, CDR1 is MNHNY and CDR2 SVGAGI (reference sequence). The CDR3 extends over 13 amino acids. The CDR3 sequence: CASIILWGESAFF. CDR3 coding DNA: TGTGCCAGCATTATTTTGTGGGGTGAGAGTGCTTTCTTT.

This rearrangement joins TRBV30 to TRBJ2-7; D gene uncertain. This CDR3 is 13 amino acids long. Trimming took off 5 bases at V and 3 bases at J, with 14 bases between the two ends. The germline V gene encodes CDR1 GTSNPN and CDR2 SVGIG (reference sequence). The CDR3 loop is CAWVGPHNYEQYF. Here the CDR3 DNA reads TGTGCCTGGGTGGGCCCGCACAACTACGAGCAGTACTTC.

The CDR3 sequence is CASSRPGLGTYEQYF. The CDR3 DNA is TGTGCCAGCAGCCGCCCCGGACTGGGGACCTACGAGCAGTACTTC. The chain employs TRBV3-1 and TRBJ2-7; D is perhaps TRBD2 (5 bases). Germline V gene sequence: CDR1 LGHDT, CDR2 YNNKEL (reference sequence). Trimming took off 4 bases at V and 2 bases at J, with 15 bases between the two ends. The CDR3 spans 15 residues.

By proportion, this clonotype is medium-sized. The rearrangement uses TRBV27 and TRBJ1-5; the match to TRBD1 covers 9 bases. V dropped 6 bases and J dropped 7; count of bases not matched to a gene: 7. This CDR3 has 14 amino acids. Germline CDR1 reads MNHEY; CDR2 reads SMNVEV (reference sequence). The CDR3 DNA sequence: TGTGCCAGCAGCTTACGGACAGGGGAACAGCCCCAGCATTTT. Its translation: CASSLRTGEQPQHF.

This clonotype is judged medium-sized. The CDR3 DNA is TGCAGCGTTGCCCTTAACTCCTACGAGCAGTACTTC. Its protein is CSVALNSYEQYF. The chain carries TRBV29-1 and TRBJ2-7; D not resolved. This CDR3 spans 12 amino acids. The germline V and J ends were trimmed by 4 bases and 0 bases, with 7 bases remaining between them. The germline V gene has CDR1 SQVTM and CDR2 ANQGSEA.

The gene calls are TRBV20-1 and TRBJ2-1; 9 bases line up with TRBD1. This CDR3 contains 14 residues. The V segment lost 4 bases and the J segment 6 bases; nucleotides outside the gene matches: 7. Germline-derived CDR1 and CDR2 are DFQATT and SNEGSKA (reference sequence). The DNA for the CDR3 is TGCAGTGCTAAGGGGATGGACAGGGGCAATGAGCAGTTCTTC. Encoded protein: CSAKGMDRGNEQFF.

In its sample, this clonotype ranks as medium-sized. The V and J genes are TRBV11-1 and TRBJ1-2, with a tentative D call TRBD1 (5 bases). Trimming pared 5 bases from V and 8 bases from J, leaving 15 bases between. Germline loops: CDR1 SGHAT, CDR2 FQDESV (reference sequence). This CDR3 comprises 13 residues. The CDR3 reads CASSRREGPGYTF. DNA for the CDR3: TGTGCCAGCAGCCGCAGGGAGGGACCCGGCTACACCTTC.

This clonotype qualifies as medium-sized. The chain is built from TRBV19 and TRBJ2-7, with D perhaps TRBD1 or TRBD2 (6 bases each). This CDR3 is built from 15 residues. Between the trimmed V and J ends, which lost 6 bases and 3 bases, there was a span of 18 bases. Germline loops: CDR1 LNHDA, CDR2 SQIVND (reference sequence). CDR3 loop: CASSFGGVSDYEQYF. Written as DNA, the CDR3 is TGTGCCAGTAGCTTCGGGGGCGTGAGCGACTACGAGCAGTACTTC.